The 31 T cell receptor beta chains below were found in one sample sequenced in a study of blood T cell repertoires in COVID-19. Generated by immunoSEQ multiplex PCR, the TCRdb table keeps only in-frame clones and is missing some. The table lists about 210,000 clones, roughly nine tenths of them singletons. The sample consisted of peripheral blood. These receptors came from a man between 65 and 85 years old with acute or convalescent COVID-19.

The chain uses TRBV11-2 and TRBJ2-7; maybe TRBD1 (5 bases). V shed 5 bases and J shed 4 bases, with 9 bases lying between them. CDR1 is SGHAT, CDR2 FQNNGV, per germline. This CDR3 is built from 12 residues. CDR3 region: CASSPGFYEQYF. In nucleotides, the CDR3 is TGTGCCAGCAGCCCAGGGTTTTACGAGCAGTACTTC.

This chain links TRBV2 with TRBJ1-2; 8 bases map to TRBD1. J gave up 9 bases and V 4 bases, and 7 bases lay outside the gene matches. The CDR3 totals 13 residues. Looked up from germline, CDR1 is SNHLY and CDR2 is FYNNEI. This chain's CDR3 is CASSVVQGASYTF. The CDR3 region has the DNA TGTGCCAGCAGTGTCGTCCAGGGGGCGAGCTACACCTTC.

This sequence joins TRBV19 and TRBJ2-3; TRBD2 is a possible D gene (6 bases). The germline V and J ends were trimmed by 1 base and 5 bases, with 13 bases remaining between them. The CDR3 loop spans 15 amino acids. Germline V lookup: CDR1 LNHDA, CDR2 SQIVND (reference sequence). CDR3 nucleotide sequence: TGTGCCAGTAGTATAGGGTTAGCGGCTGGAGATACGCAGTATTTT. Its translation is CASSIGLAAGDTQYF.

This chain links TRBV15 with TRBJ2-7; weak D call: TRBD2 (5 bases). The V gene lost 3 bases and the J gene lost 2 bases, with 11 bases spanning the gap. The germline gives CDR1 LNHNV, CDR2 YYDKDF (reference sequence). This CDR3 is 14 amino acids long. This chain's CDR3 is CATSRGRGTYEQYF. CDR3 coding DNA: TGTGCCACCAGCAGGGGTCGGGGTACCTACGAGCAGTACTTC.

The J gene is TRBJ1-2, the V gene TRBV29-1; 8 positions agree with TRBD1. Germline V CDR1 and CDR2: SQVTM, ANQGSEA. Trimming cost V 3 bases and J 8 bases; bases outside gene matches: 8. The CDR3 loop spans 13 amino acids. The CDR3 sequence: CSVDDRGLEGYTF. As DNA, the CDR3 is TGCAGCGTTGACGACAGGGGCTTGGAGGGCTACACCTTC.

The CDR3: CASSLERQGLGEQFF. CDR3 coding DNA: TGTGCCAGCAGCTTAGAGAGGCAGGGGTTAGGTGAGCAGTTCTTC. The chain employs TRBV7-2 and TRBJ2-1, with a weak D call TRBD1 (6 bases). Germline V gene data show CDR1 as SGHTA and CDR2 as FQGNSA. Trimming left V 1 base short and J 9 bases short, with 16 bases between. The CDR3 length is 15 residues.

The chain recombines TRBV6-2 or TRBV6-3 with TRBJ1-5; 11 bases fit TRBD1. The CDR3 totals 16 residues. Trimming took 5 bases from V and 2 from J; bases not matched to a gene: 5. The germline V gene has CDR1 MNHEY and CDR2 SVGEGT. The CDR3 sequence: CASSRDRGFRNQPQHF. In DNA, the CDR3 is TGTGCCAGCAGTCGGGACAGGGGGTTTCGCAATCAGCCCCAGCATTTT.

This clone was seen only once. The V and J genes are TRBV4-2 and TRBJ2-6, with 8 nucleotides matching TRBD1. Looked up from germline, CDR1 is LGHNA and CDR2 is YNFKEQ. The CDR3 totals 20 residues. Trimming cost V 4 bases and J 4 bases; bases outside gene matches: 18. CDR3 sequence reads: CASSPIGTGRLSTGANVLTF. In DNA form, the CDR3 reads TGTGCCAGCAGCCCGATTGGGACAGGAAGATTAAGTACCGGGGCCAACGTCCTGACTTTC.

This clone was detected once. The chain has TRBV2 and TRBJ2-4, with D uncertain. Trimming left V 0 bases short and J 2 bases short, with 11 bases between. Germline CDR1 SNHLY, CDR2 FYNNEI. The CDR3 consists of 16 residues. The CDR3 coding sequence is TGTGCCAGCAGTGAAGCTGGCGGTTTTTCCAAAAACATTCAGTACTTC. This gives the protein CASSEAGGFSKNIQYF.

This clone was seen just once. The CDR3 spells CAVQGGRGQPQHF. The CDR3 bases are TGTGCCGTACAGGGGGGTCGGGGTCAGCCCCAGCATTTT. The genes are TRBV10-3 and TRBJ1-5; TRBD1 agrees at 8 bases. The CDR3 has 13 residues. Germline trimming cut 11 bases from V and 6 bases from J; bases unmatched to any gene: 9. The V gene's germline CDR1 is ENHRY and CDR2 SYGVKD.

This clone occurred a few times. The chain recombines TRBV5-1 with TRBJ1-2; D not resolved. This CDR3 is built from 12 residues. V was trimmed by 0 bases and J by 6 bases, leaving 6 bases between them. Germline V gives CDR1 SGHRS, CDR2 YFSETQ. This CDR3 reads CASSLGGDGYTF. The CDR3 coding sequence is TGCGCCAGCAGCTTGGGCGGAGATGGCTACACCTTC. The complete variable domain, with remaining parts taken from reference TRBV5-1 and TRBJ1-2, reads KAGVTQTPRYLIKTRGQQVTLSCSPISGHRSVSWYQQTPGQGLQFLFEYFSETQRNKGNFPGRFSGRQFSNSRSEMNVSTLELGDSALYLCASSLGGDGYTFGSGTRLTVV.

The chain combines TRBV3-1 (or the pseudogene TRBV3-2) with TRBJ1-6, with 7 bases matching TRBD1. This CDR3 has 19 amino acids. The ends lost 0 bases at V and 7 bases at J; junction bases unmatched: 15. Germline V CDR1 and CDR2: LGHDT, YNNKEL (reference sequence). The CDR3 protein is CASSQDRSRGQGTNSPLHF. The CDR3 DNA follows: TGTGCCAGCAGCCAAGACAGGTCAAGGGGGCAGGGGACGAATTCACCCCTCCACTTT.

The CDR3 protein is CASRITGIEKLFF. The CDR3 nucleotides read TGTGCCAGCAGGATAACAGGGATCGAAAAACTGTTTTTT. V usage is TRBV12-3 or TRBV12-4 and J usage is TRBJ1-4; D is possibly TRBD1 (6 bases). The germline V and J ends were trimmed by 6 bases and 8 bases, with 13 bases remaining between them. The CDR3 contains 13 residues.

V and J are TRBV11-2 and TRBJ2-3; 14 bases match TRBD2. Trimming cost V 6 bases and J 8 bases; bases outside gene matches: 10. The germline gives CDR1 SGHAT, CDR2 FQNNGV. CDR3 length: 16 amino acids. The chain's CDR3 is CASRRAGTSGSGTQYF. DNA for the CDR3: TGTGCCAGCAGGAGGGCCGGGACTAGCGGGAGTGGTACGCAGTATTTT.

V usage is TRBV6-2 or TRBV6-3 and J usage is TRBJ1-5; 8 positions match TRBD1. There are 18 residues in the CDR3. Germline V gene sequence: CDR1 MNHEY, CDR2 SVGEGT. Trimming removed 5 bases from V and 0 bases from J; junction bases left unmatched: 12. The CDR3 reads CASSLRTGSRLSNQPQHF. DNA of the CDR3: TGTGCCAGCAGTCTGAGGACAGGGTCTCGTCTTAGCAATCAGCCCCAGCATTTT.

The V call is TRBV18, the J call TRBJ2-7, with 9 bases identical to TRBD1. CDR1 is KGHSH and CDR2 is LQKENI in the germline V gene. The trim removed 5 bases at V and 7 bases at J, leaving 3 bases unmatched. The CDR3 loop spans 12 amino acids. Here the CDR3 reads CASSSTGGEQYF. The CDR3 coding sequence is TGTGCCAGCTCATCGACAGGGGGTGAGCAGTACTTC.

In DNA form, the CDR3 reads TGTGCCAGTGGGTTACTGAGGGGGAATGAAAAACTGTTTTTT. The encoded protein is CASGLLRGNEKLFF. The chain recombines TRBV19 with TRBJ1-4, with a tentative D call TRBD1 (6 bases). There are 14 residues in the CDR3. V lost 8 bases to trimming and J lost 5 bases, with 15 bases between them. Germline V lookup: CDR1 LNHDA, CDR2 SQIVND (reference sequence).

This clone has just one count. This chain links TRBV5-1 with TRBJ1-4, with TRBD1 identical over 7 bases. CDR1 is SGHRS and CDR2 is YFSETQ in the germline V gene. J gave up 0 bases and V 7 bases, and 12 bases lay outside the gene matches. CDR3 length equals 17 residues. The CDR3: CASREGASPATNEKLFF. The CDR3 coding sequence is TGCGCCAGCCGCGAGGGGGCGTCGCCTGCAACTAATGAAAAACTGTTTTTT.

The CDR3 bases are TGTGCCAGCAAGAAAACAGGTGTCGGTGGCTACACCTTC. Translation: CASKKTGVGGYTF. The chain recombines TRBV9 with TRBJ1-2; D perhaps matches TRBD1 (5 bases). Germline CDR1 and CDR2: SGDLS and YYNGEE. This CDR3 is built from 13 residues. Trimming cost V 6 bases and J 7 bases, with 16 bases left between them.

The CDR3 here is CASSPIGWLLVGRYEQYF. The DNA for the CDR3 is TGTGCCAGCAGCCCTATAGGGTGGTTACTAGTCGGTCGGTACGAGCAGTACTTC. The chain couples TRBV7-6 to TRBJ2-7; tentatively, D is TRBD2 (5 bases). CDR3 length: 18 residues. V lost 5 bases, J lost 4 bases, and 27 bases lay in between. CDR1 and CDR2 (germline): SGHVS, FNYEAQ.

The chain recombines TRBV19 with TRBJ2-1, with 9 bases matching TRBD2. With V trimmed by 5 bases and J by 7 bases, 9 bases remained unmatched. This CDR3 is built from 15 residues. Germline V lookup: CDR1 LNHDA, CDR2 SQIVND (reference sequence). The CDR3 spells CASSQKTSGNNEQFF. CDR3 nucleotide sequence: TGTGCCAGTAGTCAGAAGACTAGCGGAAATAATGAGCAGTTCTTC.

The chain is built from TRBV5-1 and TRBJ2-7, with 7 positions matching TRBD1. The CDR3 has 13 amino acids. Trimming cost V 4 bases and J 3 bases; bases outside gene matches: 4. Per the germline V gene, CDR1 is SGHRS and CDR2 is YFSETQ. In DNA, the CDR3 is TGCGCCAGCAGCATAGGACAGGACTACGAGCAGTACTTC. Encoded protein: CASSIGQDYEQYF.

This chain links TRBV3-1 (or the pseudogene TRBV3-2) with TRBJ2-2, with D maybe TRBD2 (5 bases). Per the germline V gene, CDR1 is LGHDT and CDR2 is YNNKEL (reference sequence). The CDR3 is 14 amino acids. The V end was cut by 5 bases, the J end by 10 bases, with 17 bases between. The chain's CDR3 is CASSSDGVVEELFF. For the CDR3, the DNA is TGTGCCAGCAGCTCAGACGGGGTAGTGGAGGAGCTGTTTTTT.

V and J are TRBV11-1 and TRBJ2-2; 7 bases are a match to TRBD1. Germline CDR1 and CDR2: SGHAT and FQDESV (reference sequence). This CDR3 spans 15 amino acids. J lost 6 bases, V lost 4 bases, and 8 bases had no gene match. CDR3 sequence: CASSSATGYAGELFF. DNA of the CDR3: TGTGCCAGCAGCTCCGCGACAGGGTACGCCGGGGAGCTGTTTTTT. Full variable domain (rest looked up from reference TRBV11-1 and TRBJ2-2): EAEVAQSPRYKITEKSQAVAFWCDPISGHATLYWYRQILGQGPELLVQFQDESVVDDSQLPKDRFSAERLKGVDSTLKIQPAELGDSAMYLCASSSATGYAGELFFGEGSRLTVL.

The chain has TRBV5-6 and TRBJ2-3; TRBD1 might be the D (6 bases). Germline V CDR1 and CDR2: SGHDT, YYEEEE. CDR3 length: 16 residues. V dropped 3 bases and J dropped 1 base, with 15 bases sitting between them. CDR3 protein: CASSSNRDTGTDTQYF. CDR3 DNA sequence: TGTGCCAGCAGCTCAAACAGGGACACAGGCACAGATACGCAGTATTTT.

The CDR3, as DNA: TGTGCCATCAGCGAAAGCGGGAGGTTAAATACGCAGTATTTT. The encoded protein is CAISESGRLNTQYF. V and J are TRBV10-3 and TRBJ2-3, with TRBD2 identical over 9 bases. CDR1 is ENHRY and CDR2 is SYGVKD in the germline V gene. V gave up 6 bases and J gave up 7 bases; unmatched junction bases: 8. CDR3 length: 14 residues.

The V and J genes are TRBV15 and TRBJ2-2; D remains ambiguous. Germline V gene sequence: CDR1 LNHNV, CDR2 YYDKDF (reference sequence). The CDR3 consists of 16 residues. Trimming shortened V by 1 base and J by 4 bases, and 13 bases separated the two germline ends. CDR3 bases: TGTGCCACCAGCAGAGTTAGACTTGTGAGCACCGGGGAGCTGTTTTTT. The encoded protein is CATSRVRLVSTGELFF.

As concerns this clone: The same CDR3 arises from other DNA sequences in this sample as well. The V call is TRBV12-3 or TRBV12-4, the J call TRBJ2-1, with D unclear. This CDR3 has 13 amino acids. V dropped 6 bases and J dropped 0 bases, with 6 bases sitting between them. CDR3 sequence reads: CASSPSSYNEQFF. DNA of the CDR3: TGTGCCAGCAGCCCCAGCTCCTACAATGAGCAGTTCTTC.

The chain is built from TRBV12-3 or TRBV12-4 and TRBJ1-2, with D possibly matching TRBD1 (6 bases). This CDR3 has 11 amino acids. The germline V and J ends were trimmed by 8 bases and 9 bases, with 13 bases remaining between them. CDR3: CASGTRGSYTF. CDR3 coding DNA: TGTGCCAGCGGAACCAGGGGAAGCTACACCTTC.

The chain has TRBV6-6 and TRBJ1-5, with D possibly matching TRBD1 (6 bases). V lost 0 bases, J lost 6 bases, and 12 bases lay in between. The CDR3 consists of 15 residues. Germline loops: CDR1 MNHNY, CDR2 SVGAGI (reference sequence). For the CDR3, the DNA is TGTGCCAGCAGTTACTCGCAAGGGGGTGGTCAGCCCCAGCATTTT. Translated: CASSYSQGGGQPQHF.

CDR3 sequence reads: CASSLWAPGDDTEAFF. For the CDR3, the DNA is TGTGCCAGCAGTTTGTGGGCCCCAGGGGACGACACTGAAGCTTTCTTT. This chain links TRBV28 with TRBJ1-1; perhaps TRBD1 as D (6 bases). The CDR3 covers 16 residues. Germline CDR1 is MDHEN and CDR2 is SYDVKM. Trimming took off 3 bases at V and 3 bases at J, with 17 bases between the two ends.